This TCR beta chain came from a study of cytomegalovirus exposure and HLA in healthy donors. General observations from the study: In vitro data verified a few CMV-associated chains as specific for CMV antigens.

Researchers ran the PCR with 60 Vbeta and 13 Jbeta primers. Sequencing used immunoSEQ multiplex PCR; TCRdb keeps in-frame clones, though not all of them. The sample has 150,000 to 200,000 clones; 80% to 90% are singletons. Details on this clone: Its antigen is unidentified.

CDR1 is MNHEY and CDR2 is SVGAGI in the germline V gene. Between the trimmed V and J ends, which lost 6 bases and 6 bases, there was a span of 16 bases. This CDR3 is 14 amino acids long. Those who donated were healthy bone marrow donors. The source material was PBMCs. The rearrangement links TRBV6-5 to TRBJ2-3, with D unclear. The clonotype originates from a man aged 50-59 years in good health and CMV-seropositive. The CDR3 sequence is CASRGIIRFDTQYF. CDR3 nucleotides: TGTGCCAGCAGGGGCATAATCCGGTTTGATACGCAGTATTTT.